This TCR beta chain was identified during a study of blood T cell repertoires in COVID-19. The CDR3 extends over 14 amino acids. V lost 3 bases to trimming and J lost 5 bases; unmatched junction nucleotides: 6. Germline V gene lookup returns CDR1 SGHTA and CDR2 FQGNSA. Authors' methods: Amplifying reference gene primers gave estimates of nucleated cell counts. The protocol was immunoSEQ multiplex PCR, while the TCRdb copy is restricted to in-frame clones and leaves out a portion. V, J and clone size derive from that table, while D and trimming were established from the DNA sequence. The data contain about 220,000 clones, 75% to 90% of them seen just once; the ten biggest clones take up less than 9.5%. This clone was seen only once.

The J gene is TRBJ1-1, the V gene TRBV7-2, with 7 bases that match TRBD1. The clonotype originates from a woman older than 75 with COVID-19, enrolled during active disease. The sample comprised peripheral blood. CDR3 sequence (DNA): TGTGCCAGCAGCTTTACAGGGGTTGTTACTGAAGCTTTCTTT. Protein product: CASSFTGVVTEAFF.